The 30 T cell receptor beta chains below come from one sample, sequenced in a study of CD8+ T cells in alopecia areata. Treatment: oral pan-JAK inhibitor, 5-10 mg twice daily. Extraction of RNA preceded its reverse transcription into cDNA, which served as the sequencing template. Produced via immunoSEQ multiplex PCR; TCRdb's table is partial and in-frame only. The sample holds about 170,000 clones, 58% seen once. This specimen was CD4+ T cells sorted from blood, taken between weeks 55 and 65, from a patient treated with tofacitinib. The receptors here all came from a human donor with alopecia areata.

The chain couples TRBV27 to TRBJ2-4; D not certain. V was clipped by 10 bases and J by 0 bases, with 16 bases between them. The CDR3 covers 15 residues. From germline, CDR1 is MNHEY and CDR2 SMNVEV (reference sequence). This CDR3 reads CATRLTPLAKNIQYF. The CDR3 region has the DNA TGTGCCACCCGATTGACACCTTTAGCCAAAAACATTCAGTACTTC.

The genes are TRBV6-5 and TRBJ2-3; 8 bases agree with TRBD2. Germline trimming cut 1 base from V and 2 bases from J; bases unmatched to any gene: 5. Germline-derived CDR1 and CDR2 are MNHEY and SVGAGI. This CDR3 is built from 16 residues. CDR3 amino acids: CASSYWASGFTDTQYF. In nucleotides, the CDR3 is TGTGCCAGCAGTTACTGGGCTAGCGGGTTCACAGATACGCAGTATTTT.

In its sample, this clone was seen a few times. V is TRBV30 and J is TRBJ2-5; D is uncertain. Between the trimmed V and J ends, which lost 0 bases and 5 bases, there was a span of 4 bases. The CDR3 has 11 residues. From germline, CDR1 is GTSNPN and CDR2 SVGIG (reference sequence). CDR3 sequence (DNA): TGTGCCTGGAGTGTCGCTGAGACCCAGTACTTC. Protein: CAWSVAETQYF.

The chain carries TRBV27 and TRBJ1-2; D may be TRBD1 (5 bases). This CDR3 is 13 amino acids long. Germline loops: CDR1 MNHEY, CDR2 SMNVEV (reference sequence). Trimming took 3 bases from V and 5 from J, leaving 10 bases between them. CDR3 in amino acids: CASSFRGAYGYTF. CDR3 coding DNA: TGTGCCAGCAGTTTCCGCGGGGCGTATGGCTACACCTTC.

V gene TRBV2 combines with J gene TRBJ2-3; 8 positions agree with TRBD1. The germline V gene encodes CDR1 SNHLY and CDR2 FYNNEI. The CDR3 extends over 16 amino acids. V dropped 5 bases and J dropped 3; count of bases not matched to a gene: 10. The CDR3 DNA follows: TGTGCCAGCAGTTCAAACCGGGACAGGAGGACAGATACGCAGTATTTT. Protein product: CASSSNRDRRTDTQYF.

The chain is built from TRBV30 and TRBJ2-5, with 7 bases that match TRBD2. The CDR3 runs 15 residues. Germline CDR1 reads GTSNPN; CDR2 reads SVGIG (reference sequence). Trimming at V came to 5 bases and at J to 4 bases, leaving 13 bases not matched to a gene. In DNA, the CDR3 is TGTGCCTGGCAGACCGGGACTATAGGTCCAGAGACCCAGTACTTC. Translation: CAWQTGTIGPETQYF.

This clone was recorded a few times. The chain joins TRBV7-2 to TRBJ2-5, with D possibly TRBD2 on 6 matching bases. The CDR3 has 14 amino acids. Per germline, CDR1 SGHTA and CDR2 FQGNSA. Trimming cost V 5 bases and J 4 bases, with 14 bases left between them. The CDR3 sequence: CASSPTGELETQYF. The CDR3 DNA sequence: TGTGCCAGCAGCCCGACGGGGGAATTAGAGACCCAGTACTTC.

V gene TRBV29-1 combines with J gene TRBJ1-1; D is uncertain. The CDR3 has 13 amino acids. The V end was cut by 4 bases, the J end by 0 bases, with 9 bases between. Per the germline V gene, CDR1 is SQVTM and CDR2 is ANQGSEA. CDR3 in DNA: TGCAGCGTTGCACATAAACTGAACACTGAAGCTTTCTTT. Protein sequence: CSVAHKLNTEAFF.

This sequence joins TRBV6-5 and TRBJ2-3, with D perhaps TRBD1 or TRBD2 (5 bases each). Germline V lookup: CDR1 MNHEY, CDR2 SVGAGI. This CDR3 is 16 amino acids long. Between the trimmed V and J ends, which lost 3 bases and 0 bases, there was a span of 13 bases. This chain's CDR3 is CASSYSIGDSTDTQYF. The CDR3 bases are TGTGCCAGCAGTTATTCTATCGGGGACAGCACAGATACGCAGTATTTT.

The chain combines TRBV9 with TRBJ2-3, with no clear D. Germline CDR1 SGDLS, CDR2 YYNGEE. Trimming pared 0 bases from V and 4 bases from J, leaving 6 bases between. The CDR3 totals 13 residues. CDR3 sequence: CASSVGSSDTQYF. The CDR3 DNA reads TGTGCCAGCAGCGTAGGGTCTTCAGATACGCAGTATTTT.

CDR3 in DNA: TGCAGCGTTGGAGAAACAGAGAACACTGAAGCTTTCTTT. The encoded protein is CSVGETENTEAFF. J is TRBJ1-1 and V is TRBV29-1, with unresolved D. Trimming took 4 bases from V and 1 from J, leaving 10 bases between them. This CDR3 region has 13 residues. Germline CDR1 is SQVTM and CDR2 is ANQGSEA.

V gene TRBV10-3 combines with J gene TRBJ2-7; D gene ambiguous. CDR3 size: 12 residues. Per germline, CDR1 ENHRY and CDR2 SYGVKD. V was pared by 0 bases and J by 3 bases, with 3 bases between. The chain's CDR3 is CAISESGYEQYF. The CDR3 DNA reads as TGTGCCATCAGTGAGTCGGGCTACGAGCAGTACTTC.

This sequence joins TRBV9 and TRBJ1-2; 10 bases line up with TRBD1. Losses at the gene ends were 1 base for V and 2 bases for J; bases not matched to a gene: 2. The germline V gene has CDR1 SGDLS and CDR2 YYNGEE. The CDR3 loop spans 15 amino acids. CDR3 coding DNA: TGTGCCAGCAGCGTACAGACAGGGGGCAACTATGGCTACACCTTC. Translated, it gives CASSVQTGGNYGYTF. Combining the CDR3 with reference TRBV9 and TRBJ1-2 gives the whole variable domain DSGVTQTPKHLITATGQRVTLRCSPRSGDLSVYWYQQSLDQGLQFLIQYYNGEERAKGNILERFSAQQFPDLHSELNLSSLELGDSALYFCASSVQTGGNYGYTFGSGTRLTVV.

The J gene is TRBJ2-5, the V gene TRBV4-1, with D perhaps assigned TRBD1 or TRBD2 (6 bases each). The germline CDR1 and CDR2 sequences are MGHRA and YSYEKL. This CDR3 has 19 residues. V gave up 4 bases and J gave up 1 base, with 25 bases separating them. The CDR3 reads CASSPWPVGGRGAQETQYF. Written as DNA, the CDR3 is TGCGCCAGCAGCCCCTGGCCAGTTGGGGGGCGCGGAGCCCAAGAGACCCAGTACTTC.

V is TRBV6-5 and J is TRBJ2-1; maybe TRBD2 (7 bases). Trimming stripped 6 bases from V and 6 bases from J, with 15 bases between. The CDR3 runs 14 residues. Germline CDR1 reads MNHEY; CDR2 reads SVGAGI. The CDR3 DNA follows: TGTGCCAGCAGCTACGGGGGGCTCGGCAATGAGCAGTTCTTC. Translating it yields CASSYGGLGNEQFF.

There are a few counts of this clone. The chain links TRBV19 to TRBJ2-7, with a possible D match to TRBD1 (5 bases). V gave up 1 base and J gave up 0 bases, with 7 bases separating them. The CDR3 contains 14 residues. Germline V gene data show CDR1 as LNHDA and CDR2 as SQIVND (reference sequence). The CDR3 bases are TGTGCCAGTAGTATAGCCCAGGGCTCCTACGAGCAGTACTTC. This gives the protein CASSIAQGSYEQYF. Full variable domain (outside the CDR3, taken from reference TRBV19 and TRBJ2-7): DGGITQSPKYLFRKEGQNVTLSCEQNLNHDAMYWYRQDPGQGLRLIYYSQIVNDFQKGDIAEGYSVSREKKESFPLTVTSAQKNPTAFYLCASSIAQGSYEQYFGPGTRLTVT.

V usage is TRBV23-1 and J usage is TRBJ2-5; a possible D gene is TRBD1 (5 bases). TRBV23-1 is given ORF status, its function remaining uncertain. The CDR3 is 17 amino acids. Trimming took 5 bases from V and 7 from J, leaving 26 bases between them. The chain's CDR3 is CASSTRQFLCLWVTQYF. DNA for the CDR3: TGCGCCAGCAGTACCCGACAGTTTTTGTGTTTATGGGTGACCCAGTACTTC.

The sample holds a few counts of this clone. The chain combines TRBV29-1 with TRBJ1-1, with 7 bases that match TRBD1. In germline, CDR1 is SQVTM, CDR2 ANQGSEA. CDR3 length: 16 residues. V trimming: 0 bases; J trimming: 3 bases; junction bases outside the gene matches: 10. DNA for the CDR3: TGCAGCGTTGAAGAGAACAGGGGCGGGGTGGACACTGAAGCTTTCTTT. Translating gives CSVEENRGGVDTEAFF.

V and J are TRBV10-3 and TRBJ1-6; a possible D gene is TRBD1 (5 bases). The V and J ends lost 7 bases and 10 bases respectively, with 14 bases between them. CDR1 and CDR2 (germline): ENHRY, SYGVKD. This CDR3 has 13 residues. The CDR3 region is CAIKSQGGSPLHF. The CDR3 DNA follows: TGTGCCATCAAGTCCCAGGGAGGGTCACCCCTCCACTTT.

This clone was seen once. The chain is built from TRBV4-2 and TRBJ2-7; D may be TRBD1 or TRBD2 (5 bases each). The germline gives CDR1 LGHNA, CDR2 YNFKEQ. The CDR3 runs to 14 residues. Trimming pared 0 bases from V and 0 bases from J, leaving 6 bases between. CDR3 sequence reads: CASSQEGTSYEQYF. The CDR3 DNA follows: TGTGCCAGCAGCCAAGAGGGGACCTCCTACGAGCAGTACTTC.

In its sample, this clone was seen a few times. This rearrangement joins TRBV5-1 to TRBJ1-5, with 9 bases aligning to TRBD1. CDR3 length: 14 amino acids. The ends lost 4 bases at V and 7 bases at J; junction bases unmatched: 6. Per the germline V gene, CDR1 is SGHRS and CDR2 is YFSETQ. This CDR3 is CASSVGQGQQPQHF. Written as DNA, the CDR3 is TGCGCCAGCAGCGTCGGACAGGGGCAACAGCCCCAGCATTTT. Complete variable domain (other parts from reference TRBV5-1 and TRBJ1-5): KAGVTQTPRYLIKTRGQQVTLSCSPISGHRSVSWYQQTPGQGLQFLFEYFSETQRNKGNFPGRFSGRQFSNSRSEMNVSTLELGDSALYLCASSVGQGQQPQHFGDGTRLSIL.

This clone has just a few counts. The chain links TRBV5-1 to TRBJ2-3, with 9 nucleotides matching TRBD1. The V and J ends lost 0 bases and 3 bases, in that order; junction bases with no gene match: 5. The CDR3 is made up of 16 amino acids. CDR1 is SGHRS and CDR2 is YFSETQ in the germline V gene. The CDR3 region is CASSLEGQGHTDTQYF. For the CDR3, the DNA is TGCGCCAGCAGCTTGGAGGGACAGGGTCATACAGATACGCAGTATTTT.

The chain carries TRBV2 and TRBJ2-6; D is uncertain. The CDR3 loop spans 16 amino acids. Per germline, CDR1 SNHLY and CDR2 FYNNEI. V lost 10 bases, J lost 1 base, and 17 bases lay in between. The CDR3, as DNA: TGTGCCACCCGGGTGGAGCCCGGGTCTGGGGCCAACGTCCTGACTTTC. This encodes CATRVEPGSGANVLTF. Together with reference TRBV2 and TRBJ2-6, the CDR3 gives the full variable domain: EPEVTQTPSHQVTQMGQEVILRCVPISNHLYFYWYRQILGQKVEFLVSFYNNEISEKSEIFDDQFSVERPDGSNFTLKIRSTKLEDSAMYFCATRVEPGSGANVLTFGAGSRLTVL.

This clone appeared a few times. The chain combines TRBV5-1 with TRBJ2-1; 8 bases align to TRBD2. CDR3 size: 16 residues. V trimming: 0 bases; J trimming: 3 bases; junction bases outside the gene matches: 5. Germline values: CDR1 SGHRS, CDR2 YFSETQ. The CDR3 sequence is CASSLAAGGGYNEQFF. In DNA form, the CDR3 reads TGCGCCAGCAGCTTGGCCGCGGGGGGCGGCTACAATGAGCAGTTCTTC.

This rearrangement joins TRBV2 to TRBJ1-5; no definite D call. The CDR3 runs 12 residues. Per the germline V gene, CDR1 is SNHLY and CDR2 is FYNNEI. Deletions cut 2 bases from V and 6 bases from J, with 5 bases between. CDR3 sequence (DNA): TGTGCCAGCAGTGAAAGTGGTCAGCCCCAGCATTTT. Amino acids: CASSESGQPQHF.

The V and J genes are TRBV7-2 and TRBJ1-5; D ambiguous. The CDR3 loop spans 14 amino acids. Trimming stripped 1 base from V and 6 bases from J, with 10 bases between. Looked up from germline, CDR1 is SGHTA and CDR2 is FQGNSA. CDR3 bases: TGTGCCAGCAGCTTAGGATCTGCGGGTCAGCCCCAGCATTTT. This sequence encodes CASSLGSAGQPQHF.

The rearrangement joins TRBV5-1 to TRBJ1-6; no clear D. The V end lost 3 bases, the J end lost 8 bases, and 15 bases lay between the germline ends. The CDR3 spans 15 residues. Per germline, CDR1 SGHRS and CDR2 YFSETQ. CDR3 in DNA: TGCGCCAGCAGCTCTACGGACGGTTGGGATTCACCCCTCCACTTT. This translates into CASSSTDGWDSPLHF.

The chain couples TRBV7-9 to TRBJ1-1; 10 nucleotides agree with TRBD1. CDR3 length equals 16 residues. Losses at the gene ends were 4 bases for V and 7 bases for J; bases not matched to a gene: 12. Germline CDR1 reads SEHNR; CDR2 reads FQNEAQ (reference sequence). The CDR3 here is CASSSIEGQGKSEAFF. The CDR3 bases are TGTGCCAGCAGCTCAATCGAGGGACAGGGGAAGAGTGAAGCTTTCTTT. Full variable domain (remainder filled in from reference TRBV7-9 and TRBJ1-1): DTGVSQNPRHKITKRGQNVTFRCDPISEHNRLYWYRQTLGQGPEFLTYFQNEAQLEKSRLLSDRFSAERPKGSFSTLEIQRTEQGDSAMYLCASSSIEGQGKSEAFFGQGTRLTVV.

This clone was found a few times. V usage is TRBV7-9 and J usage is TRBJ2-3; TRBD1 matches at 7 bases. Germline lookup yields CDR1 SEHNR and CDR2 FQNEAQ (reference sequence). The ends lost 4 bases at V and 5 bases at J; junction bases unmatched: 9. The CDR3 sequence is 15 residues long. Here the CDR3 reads CASSSRQGPQDTQYF. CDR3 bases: TGTGCCAGCAGCTCAAGACAGGGCCCTCAAGATACGCAGTATTTT.

This chain's CDR3 is CAWQVRGSVGTNTQYF. DNA of the CDR3: TGTGCCTGGCAGGTTCGGGGGTCGGTGGGGACCAATACGCAGTATTTT. The V gene is TRBV30, the J gene TRBJ2-3; perhaps TRBD2 as D (6 bases). There are 16 residues in the CDR3. The V end lost 5 bases, the J end lost 7 bases, and 25 bases lay between the germline ends. The germline gives CDR1 GTSNPN, CDR2 SVGIG (reference sequence).